One T cell receptor (beta chain) is described in this entry. Each PCR received spiked synthetic TCR analog templates. Assay: immunoSEQ multiplex PCR; the TCRdb copy retains only in-frame clones and omits some. This repertoire shows 50,000 to 60,000 clones, about 87% found once; its top ten account for 5% to 7.5%. Germline V lookup: CDR1 MNHEY, CDR2 SMNVEV (reference sequence). This CDR3 contains 15 residues. V lost 6 bases and J lost 5, with 19 bases in between. The record originates from a study of PD-L1 blockade in urothelial cancer. Each patient gave between 1 and 8 samples of peripheral blood mononuclear cells, which were collected pretreatment and during treatment.

This clonotype was obtained from a man in his forties with urothelial cancer. The material sequenced was PBMCs, taken around atezolizumab (anti-PD-L1) treatment. This rearrangement joins TRBV27 to TRBJ1-1; weak D call: TRBD1 (6 bases). The DNA of the CDR3 is TGTGCCAGCAGGGATTTAAAGGGGGTGGGAACTGAAGCTTTCTTT. Its translation is CASRDLKGVGTEAFF.